This TCR beta chain appears in the sequencing data of a study of neoadjuvant anti-PD-1 for oral cavity cancer. In the study overall: Most patients had three to four biweekly doses of 3 mg/kg nivolumab before resection.

Produced via immunoSEQ multiplex PCR; TCRdb's table is partial and in-frame only. This sample has around 60,000 clones, with 65% to 80% found just once. The V end was cut by 2 bases, the J end by 2 bases, with 11 bases between. This CDR3 has 15 residues. The germline V gene has CDR1 SGHDT and CDR2 YYEEEE. Patients were newly diagnosed with stage II-IVA oral cavity squamous cell carcinoma without prior systemic or radiation treatment. The patients had HPV-negative, locally advanced oral cavity squamous cell carcinoma. The receptor's source is a person between 35 and 79 years old with oral cavity squamous cell carcinoma. The sample in question was PBMCs, obtained before nivolumab (anti-PD-1) treatment. The V gene is TRBV5-6, the J gene TRBJ2-4; D gene unclear. The CDR3 DNA reads TGTGCCAGCAGCTTTGGACGGTATTCCAAAAACATTCAGTACTTC. Translation gives CASSFGRYSKNIQYF. Full variable domain (rest looked up from reference TRBV5-6 and TRBJ2-4): DAGVTQSPTHLIKTRGQQVTLRCSPKSGHDTVSWYQQALGQGPQFIFQYYEEEERQRGNFPDRFSGHQFPNYSSELNVNALLLGDSALYLCASSFGRYSKNIQYFGAGTRLSVL.